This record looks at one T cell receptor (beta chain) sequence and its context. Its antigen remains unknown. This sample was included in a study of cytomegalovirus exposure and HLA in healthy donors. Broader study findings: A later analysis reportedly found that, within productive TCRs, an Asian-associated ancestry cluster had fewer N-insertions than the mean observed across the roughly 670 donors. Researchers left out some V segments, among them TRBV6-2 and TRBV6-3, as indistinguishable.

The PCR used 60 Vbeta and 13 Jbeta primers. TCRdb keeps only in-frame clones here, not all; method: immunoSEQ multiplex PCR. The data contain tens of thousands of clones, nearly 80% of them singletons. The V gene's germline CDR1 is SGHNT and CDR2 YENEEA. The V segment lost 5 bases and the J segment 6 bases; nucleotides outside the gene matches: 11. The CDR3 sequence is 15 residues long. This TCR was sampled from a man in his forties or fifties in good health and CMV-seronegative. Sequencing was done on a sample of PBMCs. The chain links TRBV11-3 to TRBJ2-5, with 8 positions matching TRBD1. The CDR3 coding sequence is TGTGCCAGCAGCAAAGCGGGCCAGGGGGCGAAGACCCAGTACTTC. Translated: CASSKAGQGAKTQYF.